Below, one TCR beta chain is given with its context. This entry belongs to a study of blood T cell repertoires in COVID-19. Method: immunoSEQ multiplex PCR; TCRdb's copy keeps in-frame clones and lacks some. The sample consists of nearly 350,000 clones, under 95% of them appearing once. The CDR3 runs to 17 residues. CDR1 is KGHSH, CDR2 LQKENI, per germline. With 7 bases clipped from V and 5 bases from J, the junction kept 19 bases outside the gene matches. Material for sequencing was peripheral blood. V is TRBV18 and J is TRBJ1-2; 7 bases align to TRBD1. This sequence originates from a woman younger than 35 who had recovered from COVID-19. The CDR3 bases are TGTGCCAGCTACCATGAAGGGGGCGACGAGAGCCCGTATGGCTACACCTTC. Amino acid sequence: CASYHEGGDESPYGYTF.